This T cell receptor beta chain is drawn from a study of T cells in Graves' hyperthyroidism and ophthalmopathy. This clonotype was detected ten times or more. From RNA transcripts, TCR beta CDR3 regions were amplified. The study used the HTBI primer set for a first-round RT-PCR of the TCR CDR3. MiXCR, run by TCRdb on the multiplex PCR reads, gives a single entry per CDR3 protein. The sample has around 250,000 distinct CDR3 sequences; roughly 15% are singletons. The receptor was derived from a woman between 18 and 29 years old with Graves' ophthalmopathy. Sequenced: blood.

This CDR3 is CASLMVGNTEAFF. Written as DNA, the CDR3 is TGTGCCAGCCTAATGGTGGGAAACACTGAAGCTTTCTTT. The chain combines TRBV6-1 with TRBJ1-1, with D unclear. Trimming cost V 8 bases and J 2 bases, with 12 bases left between them. Germline assignment: CDR1 MNHNS and CDR2 SASEGT. CDR3 length: 13 amino acids.